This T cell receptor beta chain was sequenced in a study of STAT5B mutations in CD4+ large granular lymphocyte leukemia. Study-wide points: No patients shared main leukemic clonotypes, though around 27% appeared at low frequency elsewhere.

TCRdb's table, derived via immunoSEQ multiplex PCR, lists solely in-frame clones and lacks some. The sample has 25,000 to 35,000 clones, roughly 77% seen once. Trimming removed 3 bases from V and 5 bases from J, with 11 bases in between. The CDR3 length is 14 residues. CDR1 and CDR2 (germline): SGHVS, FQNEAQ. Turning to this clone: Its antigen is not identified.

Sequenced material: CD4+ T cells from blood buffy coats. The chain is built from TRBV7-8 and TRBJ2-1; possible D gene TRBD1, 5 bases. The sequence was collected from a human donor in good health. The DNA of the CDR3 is TGTGCCAGCAGCTTGGGCAGGGTAAACAATGAGCAGTTCTTC. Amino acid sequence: CASSLGRVNNEQFF.